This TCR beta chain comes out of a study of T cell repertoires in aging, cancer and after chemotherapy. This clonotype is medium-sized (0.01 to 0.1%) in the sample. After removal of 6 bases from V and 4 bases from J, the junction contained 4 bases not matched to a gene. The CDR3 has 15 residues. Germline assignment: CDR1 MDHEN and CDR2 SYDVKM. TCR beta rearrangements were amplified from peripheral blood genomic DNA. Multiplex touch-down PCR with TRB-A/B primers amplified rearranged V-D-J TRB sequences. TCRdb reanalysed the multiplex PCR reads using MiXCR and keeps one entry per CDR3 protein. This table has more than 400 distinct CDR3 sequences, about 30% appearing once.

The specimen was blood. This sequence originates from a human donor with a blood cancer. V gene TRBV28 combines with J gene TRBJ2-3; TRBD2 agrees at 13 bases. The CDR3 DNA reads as TGTGCCAGCAGGAGGACTAGCGGGAGATCAGATACGCAGTATTTT. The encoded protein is CASRRTSGRSDTQYF.